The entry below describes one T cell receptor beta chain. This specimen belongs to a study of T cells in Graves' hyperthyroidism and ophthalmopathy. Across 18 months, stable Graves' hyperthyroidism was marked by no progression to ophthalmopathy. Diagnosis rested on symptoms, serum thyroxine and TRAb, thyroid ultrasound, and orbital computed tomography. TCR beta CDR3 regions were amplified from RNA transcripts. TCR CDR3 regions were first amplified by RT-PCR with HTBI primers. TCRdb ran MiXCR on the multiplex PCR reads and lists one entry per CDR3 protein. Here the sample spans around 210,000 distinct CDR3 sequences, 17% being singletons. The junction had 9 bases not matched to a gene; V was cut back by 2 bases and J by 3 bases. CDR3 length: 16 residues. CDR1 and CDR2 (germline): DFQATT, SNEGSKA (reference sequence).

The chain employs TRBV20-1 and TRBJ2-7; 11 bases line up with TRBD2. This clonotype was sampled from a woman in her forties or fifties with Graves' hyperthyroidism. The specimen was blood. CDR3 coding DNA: TGCAGTGCTAGATCACTAGCGGGAGTTTCGGGCTACGAGCAGTACTTC. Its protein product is CSARSLAGVSGYEQYF.